These 18 T cell receptor beta chains originate from one sample sequenced in a study of T cells in Graves' hyperthyroidism and ophthalmopathy. RNA transcripts provided the source from which TCR beta CDR3 regions were amplified. Using the HTBI primer set, a first-round RT-PCR was run on the TCR CDR3. From the multiplex PCR reads, TCRdb called clonotypes with MiXCR, one entry per CDR3 protein. This table has under 40,000 distinct CDR3 sequences, around 53% appearing once. Input material: blood. The origin of the receptors is a man between 40 and 49 years old with Graves' ophthalmopathy.

In this sample, this clonotype turned up many times. The rearrangement joins TRBV29-1 to TRBJ1-1; 8 bases map to TRBD1. This CDR3 is 13 amino acids long. Germline loops: CDR1 SQVTM, CDR2 ANQGSEA. After removal of 6 bases from V and 4 bases from J, the junction contained 7 bases not matched to a gene. The DNA for the CDR3 is TGCAGCGTCAGCGACAGGGGTTCCACTGAAGCTTTCTTT. Residues: CSVSDRGSTEAFF.

A word on this clonotype: No DNA is shown, since the ends of the CDR3 on it are uncertain; the CDR3 is the one TCRdb lists. The chain uses TRBV5-5 and TRBJ1-2; the D segment call TRBD1 is taken from the table without a DNA check. From germline, CDR1 is SGHKS and CDR2 YYEKEE (reference sequence). The CDR3 extends over 16 residues, inclusive of both ends. The CDR3 reads CASSPVGVGADYGYTF.

Points on this clonotype: Being one base from a much bigger clone, this may be a read error. V gene TRBV30 combines with J gene TRBJ1-5; possibly TRBD1 for D (6 bases). The CDR3 length is 13 residues. Deletions cut 2 bases from V and 6 bases from J, with 11 bases between. CDR1 is GTSNPN, CDR2 SVGIG, per germline (reference sequence). CDR3 coding DNA: TGTGCCTGGAGTAGACAGGAGGGTCAGCCCCAGCATTTT. Translated, it gives CAWSRQEGQPQHF.

This chain connects TRBV10-2 to TRBJ2-7; no definite D call. Between the trimmed V and J ends, which lost 8 bases and 6 bases, there was a span of 20 bases. This CDR3 comprises 14 residues. Germline CDR1 reads WSHSY; CDR2 reads SAAADI. The CDR3 loop reads CASLDWAADVEQYF. CDR3 DNA: TGCGCCAGCTTGGATTGGGCGGCGGATGTCGAGCAGTACTTC.

This clonotype has a count of ten or more. The V and J genes are TRBV6-5 and TRBJ2-7; tentatively, D is TRBD1 (6 bases). Germline V lookup: CDR1 MNHEY, CDR2 SVGAGI. V lost 5 bases and J lost 2, with 10 bases in between. The CDR3 covers 13 residues. In DNA, the CDR3 is TGTGCCAGCAGTCCTGAGGGGGCCTACGAGCAGTACTTC. It encodes CASSPEGAYEQYF.

In its sample, this clonotype was seen many times. V usage is TRBV5-1 and J usage is TRBJ2-7; tentative D call: TRBD2 (5 bases). The CDR3 consists of 12 residues. With 2 bases removed from V and 10 bases from J, the gap between germline ends came to 13 bases. Germline CDR1 SGHRS, CDR2 YFSETQ. CDR3 in DNA: TGCGCCAGCAGCTTCTCCGAGGGTAATCAGTACTTC. It specifies CASSFSEGNQYF. The complete variable domain, with remaining parts taken from reference TRBV5-1 and TRBJ2-7, reads KAGVTQTPRYLIKTRGQQVTLSCSPISGHRSVSWYQQTPGQGLQFLFEYFSETQRNKGNFPGRFSGRQFSNSRSEMNVSTLELGDSALYLCASSFSEGNQYFGPGTRLTVT.

The V call is TRBV10-3, the J call TRBJ2-3; 9 bases agree with TRBD1. Trimming at V came to 4 bases and at J to 4 bases, leaving 6 bases not matched to a gene. In germline, CDR1 is ENHRY, CDR2 SYGVKD. The CDR3 covers 15 residues. This chain's CDR3 is CAISGTGDHSDTQYF. The CDR3 nucleotides read TGTGCCATCAGTGGGACAGGGGACCACTCAGATACGCAGTATTTT.

The rearrangement joins TRBV9 to TRBJ1-5; no clear D. The CDR3 is 9 residues long. Germline CDR1 and CDR2: SGDLS and YYNGEE. Trimming pared 2 bases from V and 12 bases from J, leaving 3 bases between. As DNA, the CDR3 is TGTGCCAGCAGCGTGGACCAGCATTTT. Translated, it gives CASSVDQHF.

This clonotype was seen at least ten times. The J gene is TRBJ2-7, the V gene TRBV20-1, with D perhaps matching TRBD2 (8 bases). Germline V gives CDR1 DFQATT, CDR2 SNEGSKA (reference sequence). The germline V and J ends were trimmed by 3 bases and 3 bases, with 15 bases remaining between them. This CDR3 region has 14 residues. In DNA, the CDR3 is TGCAGTGCTAGTGTAGCGGGGACAGTCTACGAGCAGTACTTC. Its translation is CSASVAGTVYEQYF.

Many counts were recorded for this clonotype. The chain employs TRBV7-6 and TRBJ2-6; D call uncertain. This CDR3 has 15 residues. The germline CDR1 and CDR2 sequences are SGHVS and FNYEAQ. Trimming left V 5 bases short and J 0 bases short, with 8 bases between. The CDR3: CASSPQFSGANVLTF. The CDR3 DNA reads as TGTGCCAGCAGCCCTCAGTTCTCTGGGGCCAACGTCCTGACTTTC.

The V call is TRBV20-1, the J call TRBJ2-7; TRBD2 aligns across 8 bases. Per the germline V gene, CDR1 is DFQATT and CDR2 is SNEGSKA (reference sequence). V dropped 7 bases and J dropped 2; count of bases not matched to a gene: 4. The CDR3 sequence is 12 residues long. The CDR3 spells CSGAGGAYEQYF. The CDR3 DNA reads as TGCAGTGGGGCCGGGGGGGCCTACGAGCAGTACTTC.

V gene TRBV2 combines with J gene TRBJ1-1; no definite D call. Between the trimmed V and J ends, which lost 0 bases and 7 bases, there was a span of 15 bases. Germline V gene sequence: CDR1 SNHLY, CDR2 FYNNEI. This CDR3 comprises 15 residues. This chain's CDR3 is CASSEAADWADEAFF. The CDR3 nucleotides are TGTGCCAGCAGTGAAGCGGCGGACTGGGCGGATGAAGCTTTCTTT.

This rearrangement joins TRBV7-8 to TRBJ2-5, with a weak D call TRBD2 (5 bases). Deletions cut 2 bases from V and 7 bases from J, with 11 bases between. The CDR3 sequence is 13 residues long. CDR1 and CDR2 (germline): SGHVS, FQNEAQ. The CDR3 region is CASSLPAEGTQYF. For the CDR3, the DNA is TGTGCCAGCAGCTTACCTGCAGAGGGGACCCAGTACTTC.

V and J are TRBV20-1 and TRBJ2-3, with 11 positions matching TRBD2. This CDR3 has 15 residues. V dropped 6 bases and J dropped 1; count of bases not matched to a gene: 6. The germline V gene encodes CDR1 DFQATT and CDR2 SNEGSKA (reference sequence). The CDR3, as DNA: TGCAGTGCCAGGGTACTAGCGGGGGGCACAGATACGCAGTATTTT. Encoded protein: CSARVLAGGTDTQYF.

The gene calls are TRBV6-6 and TRBJ2-2; 9 nucleotides agree with TRBD1. The CDR3 is 16 amino acids. J gave up 4 bases and V 6 bases, and 9 bases lay outside the gene matches. Germline V gives CDR1 MNHNY, CDR2 SVGAGI (reference sequence). CDR3 coding DNA: TGTGCCAGCAGCGCCCCCGGGACAGGGACCACCGGGGAGCTGTTTTTT. It codes for CASSAPGTGTTGELFF.

The chain combines TRBV12-3 or TRBV12-4 with TRBJ2-7, with D tentatively TRBD1 or TRBD2 (7 bases each). Trimming left V 4 bases short and J 6 bases short, with 16 bases between. This CDR3 is built from 14 residues. The CDR3 region has the DNA TGTGCCAGCAGTTCCAGGGGGGAGGGAGTCGAGCAGTACTTC. This translates into CASSSRGEGVEQYF.

The chain couples TRBV5-4 to TRBJ2-3; 8 nucleotides line up with TRBD2. There are 15 residues in the CDR3. V gave up 0 bases and J gave up 4 bases; unmatched junction bases: 4. CDR1 and CDR2 (germline): SGHNT, YYREEE (reference sequence). As DNA, the CDR3 is TGTGCCAGCAGCTTGGAGATCGGGGGGGCAGATACGCAGTATTTT. This gives the protein CASSLEIGGADTQYF.

The chain couples TRBV7-3 to TRBJ2-3; perhaps TRBD2 as D (6 bases). Germline CDR1 is SGHTA and CDR2 is FQGTGA. Trimming took 5 bases from V and 5 from J, leaving 14 bases between them. This CDR3 comprises 14 residues. The chain's CDR3 is CASSPGLGEDTQYF. The CDR3 DNA is TGTGCCAGCAGCCCGGGACTTGGAGAAGATACGCAGTATTTT.